These T cell receptor beta chains were read from a single sample in a study of T cell responses to AZD1222 COVID-19 vaccine. Produced via immunoSEQ multiplex PCR; TCRdb's table is partial and in-frame only. The sample records roughly 150,000 clones, around 86% being singletons. Sequencing was performed on peripheral blood, taken 28 days after the second AZD1222 dose. The receptors come from an adult who received the AZD1222 COVID-19 vaccine. CDR3s include the opening cysteine and the closing phenylalanine or tryptophan. The order of the fields is clone size, J gene, V gene, CDR3 protein. Clone size is not always given. Where it is, it says once, few, many or a class for expanded clones.

once	TRBJ2-2	TRBV27	CASSFPPGELFF
once	TRBJ2-3	TRBV6-2/TRBV6-3	CASSRQASDTQYF
.	TRBJ2-7	TRBV27	CASSDRMTYEQYF
.	TRBJ2-3	TRBV5-4	CASSHRTGPDTQYF
few	TRBJ2-7	TRBV2	CASKAGGQNLEEQYF
.	TRBJ2-1	TRBV11-2	CASSLGLAGGAHEQFF
.	TRBJ1-2	TRBV9	CASSVDGGNYGYTF
few	TRBJ2-6	TRBV27	CASSLGLTSGANVLTF
.	TRBJ1-2	TRBV27	CASRLITGGGYGYTF
.	TRBJ2-7	TRBV5-1	CASRAAEGRGEQYF
.	TRBJ1-5	TRBV2	CASSYGTGDSNQPQHF
.	TRBJ2-2	TRBV6-6	CASSRQLYTGELFF
.	TRBJ1-3	TRBV10-1	CAFLPAAGNTIYF
.	TRBJ2-1	TRBV28	CASRTGGGSNEQFF
.	TRBJ2-7	TRBV11-2	CASRTGTVGEQYF
.	TRBJ2-5	TRBV7-3	CASGKQGLGETQYF
.	TRBJ2-2	TRBV9	CASSVDRGRGGELFF
.	TRBJ2-2	TRBV14	CASSQARSWGELFF
.	TRBJ1-5	TRBV29-1	CSVVETGGAGQPQHF
.	TRBJ1-3	TRBV18	CASSTTDGSSGNTIYF
.	TRBJ1-1	TRBV5-1	CASSVGTGKNTEAFF
.	TRBJ1-5	TRBV19	CASSRQLNQPQHF
.	TRBJ2-6	TRBV3-1/TRBV3-2	CASRKGSGANVLTF
.	TRBJ1-6	TRBV7-9	CASSLEGSNSPLHF
.	TRBJ1-5	TRBV19	CASRPRDNNQPQHF
.	TRBJ2-7	TRBV7-9	CASSLRQGGEQYF
.	TRBJ1-5	TRBV7-2	CASSLMGVWSNQPQHF
once	TRBJ2-6	TRBV19	CASSLTDSGANVLTF
once	TRBJ2-5	TRBV6-5	CASSYEGIGRGETQYF
few	TRBJ2-7	TRBV5-6	CASSLFYEQYF
few	TRBJ2-7	TRBV19	CASSIEGPHYEQYF
.	TRBJ2-1	TRBV9	CASSVATGNSEQFF
.	TRBJ2-3	TRBV19	CASSIDLTGTSGGTDTQYF
.	TRBJ2-1	TRBV7-3	CASSLAGGRNEQFF
.	TRBJ1-2	TRBV28	CASNIQSYGYTF
.	TRBJ2-1	TRBV9	CASSFSPFNEQFF
.	TRBJ2-7	TRBV7-2	CASSGSYEQYF
.	TRBJ1-5	TRBV19	CASSSARGQPQHF
.	TRBJ2-7	TRBV6-5	CASRPTGMGYEQYF
once	TRBJ2-7	TRBV28	CASNMLRGATEQYF
once	TRBJ1-2	TRBV29-1	CSVMTDYSRGGYTF
.	TRBJ2-7	TRBV7-8	CASSRDRVGEQYF
.	TRBJ2-5	TRBV25-1	CASSAPEGGLQETQYF
.	TRBJ2-2	TRBV7-9	CASSLGLGHISGELFF
.	TRBJ1-2	TRBV2	CASTASPGYGYTF
once	TRBJ1-5	TRBV2	CASSEDTGRSNQPQHF
.	TRBJ1-1	TRBV28	CASSLGFTGAPMNTEAFF
.	TRBJ1-1	TRBV6-5	CASSAQGMGTEAFF
once	TRBJ2-5	TRBV5-1	CASSPGWETQYF
.	TRBJ1-5	TRBV10-3	CAISAQGAGQGQPQHF
.	TRBJ2-1	TRBV5-1	CASSPGSGSDNEQFF
.	TRBJ1-1	TRBV19	CASTKRGIGTEAFF
.	TRBJ1-1	TRBV29-1	CSVAGQGAIYEAFF
.	TRBJ1-5	TRBV28	CASSPSGQANQPQHF
.	TRBJ1-3	TRBV7-9	CASRALGDRGGNTIYF
.	TRBJ2-1	TRBV10-1	CASSRLAGPYNEQFF
.	TRBJ1-1	TRBV28	CASRWDRGYTAFF